The rows below give T cell receptor beta chains drawn from one sample of a study of T cell responses to AZD1222 COVID-19 vaccine. Only in-frame clones appear in the TCRdb table, and some are missing; sequencing was by immunoSEQ multiplex PCR. The sample has about 160,000 clones; around 90% are singletons. Specimen: peripheral blood, collected on day 0 of AZD1222 vaccination. Source of these receptors: an adult in good health. The conserved cysteine and the conserved F or W are not part of the CDR3 here. Each record gives: J gene, V gene, CDR3 protein.

J: TRBJ2-2; V: TRBV9; CDR3: ASSPQVSPNTGELF
J: TRBJ1-5; V: TRBV19; CDR3: ASSIGGWWNQPQH
J: TRBJ1-6; V: TRBV28; CDR3: ASSLRMGSSYNSPLH
J: TRBJ2-1; V: TRBV28; CDR3: ASGSVGSSYNEQF
J: TRBJ2-7; V: TRBV7-9; CDR3: ASSGTSGNYEQY
J: TRBJ2-4; V: TRBV19; CDR3: ASSISGTGKNIQY
J: TRBJ1-1; V: TRBV19; CDR3: ASSPRGQNTEAF
J: TRBJ2-5; V: TRBV28; CDR3: ASRASGSRKETQY
J: TRBJ1-5; V: TRBV7-2; CDR3: ASSLSFRAYNQPQH
J: TRBJ1-3; V: TRBV5-1; CDR3: ASSLGPEVNTIY
J: TRBJ2-1; V: TRBV6-6; CDR3: ASSAASRTSAFSSYNEQF
J: TRBJ2-1; V: TRBV3-1/TRBV3-2; CDR3: ASSPGAGLNEQF
J: TRBJ2-7; V: TRBV5-1; CDR3: ASSPGQGVYEQY
J: TRBJ2-1; V: TRBV24-1; CDR3: ATSDQSAGLAGLKQF
J: TRBJ1-2; V: TRBV6-1; CDR3: ASSEASGRGAYGYT
J: TRBJ2-7; V: TRBV5-8; CDR3: ASSFNGFDYEQY
J: TRBJ2-1; V: TRBV6-2/TRBV6-3; CDR3: ASSYSYGTNYNEQF
J: TRBJ1-1; V: TRBV19; CDR3: ASRPVGTERAF
J: TRBJ1-5; V: TRBV24-1; CDR3: ATSDVPGGAGGNQPQH
J: TRBJ1-4; V: TRBV6-6; CDR3: ASTLLAGHEKLF
J: TRBJ1-5; V: TRBV18; CDR3: ASSPPGELYQPQH
J: TRBJ1-5; V: TRBV28; CDR3: ASSLDRGDQPQH
J: TRBJ2-5; V: TRBV5-5; CDR3: ASSLARLAGEETQY
J: TRBJ2-7; V: TRBV6-5; CDR3: ASGYAYRGSEQY
J: TRBJ1-2; V: TRBV28; CDR3: ASAPLGRDGALYGYT
J: TRBJ1-3; V: TRBV3-1/TRBV3-2; CDR3: ASSQEALGGNTIY
J: TRBJ1-4; V: TRBV18; CDR3: ASSRALAATNEKLF
J: TRBJ2-2; V: TRBV29-1; CDR3: SVDAGGYTGELF
J: TRBJ2-7; V: TRBV5-5; CDR3: ASSLVDRGIDEQY
J: TRBJ2-1; V: TRBV9; CDR3: ASSGGQSSSYNEQF
J: TRBJ1-4; V: TRBV27; CDR3: ASSFGVPNEKLF
J: TRBJ2-7; V: TRBV9; CDR3: ASSVGDSTHEQY
J: TRBJ2-2; V: TRBV28; CDR3: ASSLSGRLDTGELF
J: TRBJ2-5; V: TRBV6-5; CDR3: ASLGAGGHQETQY
J: TRBJ2-1; V: TRBV5-4; CDR3: ASNSREGPYNEQF
J: TRBJ1-1; V: TRBV30; CDR3: AWMRNTEAF
J: TRBJ1-5; V: TRBV18; CDR3: ASQDSIDQPQH
J: TRBJ1-5; V: TRBV5-5; CDR3: ASSYRGEENQPQH
J: TRBJ2-6; V: TRBV28; CDR3: ASSPSRSWANVLT
J: TRBJ2-7; V: TRBV6-5; CDR3: ASSSSSNGRQY
J: TRBJ2-6; V: TRBV24-1; CDR3: ATSKDAGANVLT
J: TRBJ2-2; V: TRBV7-9; CDR3: ASSRPGQRNTGELF
J: TRBJ2-1; V: TRBV6-4; CDR3: ASSDSRTSGKYEQF
J: TRBJ1-1; V: TRBV7-2; CDR3: ASSPKLGGEAF
J: TRBJ2-3; V: TRBV27; CDR3: ASSFVDSLTSTDTQY
J: TRBJ2-1; V: TRBV2; CDR3: ASSEVSGRNHEQF
J: TRBJ2-2; V: TRBV24-1; CDR3: ATTSGNTGELF
J: TRBJ2-1; V: TRBV11-2; CDR3: ASSLALGLAGGFHEQF
J: TRBJ1-1; V: TRBV5-5; CDR3: ASSLHQGNTEAF
J: TRBJ1-5; V: TRBV6-2/TRBV6-3; CDR3: ASSYYVLDGNQPQH
J: TRBJ2-7; V: TRBV6-5; CDR3: ASSLKAAYEQY
J: TRBJ1-1; V: TRBV5-1; CDR3: ASRVIMNTEAF
J: TRBJ2-5; V: TRBV27; CDR3: ASSPTQRPETQY
J: TRBJ2-1; V: TRBV4-1; CDR3: ASSQVEPNEQF
J: TRBJ1-3; V: TRBV18; CDR3: ASSPPGANTIY
J: TRBJ2-1; V: TRBV5-1; CDR3: ASSSGNVQTSYNEQF
J: TRBJ2-3; V: TRBV21-1; CDR3: ASSQEGTGGWVLEDTQY
J: TRBJ2-2; V: TRBV24-1; CDR3: ATSDTTGLNTGELF
J: TRBJ1-2; V: TRBV28; CDR3: ASSSRHDGLYGYT
J: TRBJ2-7; V: TRBV10-3; CDR3: AVGRTTYEQY